This T cell receptor (beta chain) was sequenced for a study of T cells in Graves' hyperthyroidism and ophthalmopathy. Study results and caveats: Blood also showed most of the thyroid clonotypes that were expanded above 0.001.

RNA transcripts were the template for amplifying TCR beta CDR3 regions. The HTBI primer set served for first-round RT-PCR of the TCR CDR3. TCRdb re-derived calls from the multiplex PCR reads in MiXCR, one entry per CDR3 protein. Of 650,000 to 750,000 distinct CDR3 sequences listed, less than 15% are singletons. Uncontrolled infection, other autoimmune disease, pregnancy or lactation led to exclusion. Thyroid ultrasound and orbital computed tomography, with clinical symptoms and serum thyroxine and TRAb, informed diagnoses. This clonotype was seen ten or more times. Its target is not known. Losses at the gene ends were 8 bases for V and 3 bases for J; bases not matched to a gene: 10. The CDR3 loop spans 15 amino acids.

This receptor was obtained from a woman younger than 35 with Graves' hyperthyroidism. Sample: blood. The chain employs TRBV12-3 or TRBV12-4 and TRBJ2-3; 8 bases fit TRBD2. As DNA, the CDR3 is TGTGCCAGCCACGGGGCGGGAGGCTTGACAGATACGCAGTATTTT. Protein: CASHGAGGLTDTQYF.